This TCR beta chain was sequenced during a study of shared clonotypes between healthy human individuals. As for the study in general: Aged 18 to 49, the donors were a couple of women and a few men.

Method: immunoSEQ multiplex PCR; TCRdb's copy keeps in-frame clones and lacks some. Among approximately 740,000 clones listed, approximately 92% were seen once. Germline V gives CDR1 SNHLY, CDR2 FYNNEI. J lost 1 base, V lost 7 bases, and 13 bases had no gene match. The CDR3 spans 18 residues. Positively selected for CCR7, the CD45RO-negative cells used as naive CD8 cells excluded terminally differentiated effector memory CD45RA+ cells. The TCR sequence derives from a man aged 30-40 years in good health. The sequencing sample was made of naive CD8+ T cells sorted from blood. The chain combines TRBV2 with TRBJ2-2; 9 bases align to TRBD2. The CDR3 sequence is CASIPQVAGALNTGELFF. For the CDR3, the DNA is TGTGCCAGCATACCCCAAGTAGCGGGAGCTCTGAACACCGGGGAGCTGTTTTTT. Full variable domain (rest looked up from reference TRBV2 and TRBJ2-2): EPEVTQTPSHQVTQMGQEVILRCVPISNHLYFYWYRQILGQKVEFLVSFYNNEISEKSEIFDDQFSVERPDGSNFTLKIRSTKLEDSAMYFCASIPQVAGALNTGELFFGEGSRLTVL.